This T cell receptor (beta chain) appears in the sequencing data of a study of response to subunit inactivated influenza vaccine. Broader study findings: Each seasonal flu vaccination may recruit only limited new T cells, authors suggested.

Germline V gives CDR1 DFQATT, CDR2 SNEGSKA (reference sequence). CDR3 length equals 13 residues. The ends lost 6 bases at V and 3 bases at J; junction bases unmatched: 4. This clonotype has ten or more counts. Its antigen is as yet unknown. TCRdb re-called the RT-PCR reads with MiXCR, one entry per CDR3 protein. The sample holds 490,000 or so distinct CDR3 sequences; about 7.6% are singletons and the top ten take 10% to 15%. This receptor was identified in a man in his fifties or sixties who received an inactivated influenza vaccine. The sequenced sample was PBMCs from blood, obtained roughly 24 months after vaccination. The rearrangement uses TRBV20-1 and TRBJ1-4, with 7 nucleotides matching TRBD1. The CDR3 DNA is TGCAGTGCCTCTACAGGGGCTAATGAAAAACTGTTTTTT. This encodes CSASTGANEKLFF.